The clone carrying this T cell receptor (beta chain) occurred many times. Its antigen remains unidentified. V dropped 5 bases and J dropped 2; count of bases not matched to a gene: 8. CDR1 SQVTM and CDR2 ANQGSEA come from the germline V gene. The CDR3 loop spans 14 amino acids. This sample is part of a study of CD8 T cells in ankylosing spondylitis. 5'-RACE, quantitative and with molecular barcodes, yielded the TCR beta libraries. TCRdb called the 5' RACE reads again in MiXCR, with one record for every CDR3 protein. The repertoire holds 150,000 or so distinct CDR3 sequences, with under 35% as singletons. Whole-study results and caveats: CD8+ by phenotype, disease-linked clones were relatively rare in peripheral blood. Characteristic, it appeared, of ankylosing spondylitis blood was a TCR beta motif of fewer than 10 highly homologous variants.

The chain joins TRBV29-1 to TRBJ2-5; TRBD1 aligns across 7 bases. The sequenced sample was synovial fluid, either unsorted or a sorted T cell fraction (not recorded which). The TCR was taken from a male donor with ankylosing spondylitis. The CDR3 sequence: CSVYWDSTQETQYF. DNA for the CDR3: TGCAGCGTTTACTGGGACAGTACACAAGAGACCCAGTACTTC.